The rows below give T cell receptor beta chains drawn from one sample of a study of shared clonotypes between healthy human individuals. Measured with immunoSEQ multiplex PCR; TCRdb has only the in-frame clones, and not every one. The sample consists of about 2.1 million clones, 93% of them appearing once. Sequenced sample: naive CD8+ T cells from PBMCs. The source is a man aged 18 to 30 in good health. Some clones in this sample may be carry-over from other donors' samples. Both conserved end residues are part of each CDR3. The D gene is left open where the match is weak. Rows may omit the clone size; those that give it use once, few, many or a size class.

>TRBV7-9|-|TRBD2|TRBJ2-1
CASSPGGQLQFF
TGTGCCAGCAGCCCGGGGGGGCAGCTCCAGTTCTTC
>TRBV7-9|-|TRBD2|TRBJ2-2
CASSLGLAGLGRELFF
TGTGCCAGCAGCCTGGGACTAGCGGGCCTCGGGCGGGAGCTGTTTTTT
>TRBV7-3|-|-|TRBJ2-4
CASSLKGGEMDIQYF
TGTGCCAGCAGCTTAAAAGGGGGAGAGATGGACATTCAGTACTTC
>TRBV27|-|-|TRBJ2-2
CASSLDRYQANTGELFF
TGTGCCAGCAGTCTCGACAGGTACCAGGCGAACACCGGGGAGCTGTTTTTT
>TRBV11-2|-|-|TRBJ1-4
CASSLGGEKLFF
TGTGCCAGCAGCTTAGGCGGTGAAAAACTGTTTTTT
>TRBV10-2|-|-|TRBJ2-6
CASSIVGLGANVLTF
TGCGCCAGCAGTATCGTTGGTCTCGGGGCCAACGTCCTGACTTTC
>TRBV7-9|few|-|TRBJ1-1
CASSPPGTEAFF
TGTGCCAGCAGCCCACCCGGGACTGAAGCTTTCTTT
>TRBV15|-|TRBD1|TRBJ1-4
CATSRGVFGRGNEKLFF
TGTGCCACCAGCAGAGGGGTTTTCGGCAGGGGGAATGAAAAACTGTTTTTT
>TRBV4-1|-|TRBD2|TRBJ2-1
CASSPLRPRGTSLYNEQFF
TGCGCCAGCAGCCCACTACGACCCAGAGGGACTAGCCTATACAATGAGCAGTTCTTC
>TRBV27|-|-|TRBJ1-1
CASSPGVGIPEAFF
TGTGCCAGCAGTCCCGGTGTGGGTATCCCTGAAGCTTTCTTT
>TRBV5-1|-|-|TRBJ2-4
CASSLTNLHRIENIQYF
TGCGCCAGCAGCCTCACAAACCTACACAGGATCGAAAACATTCAGTACTTC
>TRBV9|-|TRBD1|TRBJ2-7
CASSVGGTGGPYEQYF
TGTGCCAGCAGCGTAGGGGGGACAGGGGGACCCTACGAGCAGTACTTC
>TRBV7-8|-|TRBD1|TRBJ2-7
CASSPGQTYEQYF
TGTGCCAGCAGTCCGGGACAGACCTACGAGCAGTACTTC
>TRBV5-1|-|-|TRBJ2-6
CASSLGQIGGANVLTF
TGCGCCAGCAGCTTGGGGCAAATTGGTGGGGCCAACGTCCTGACTTTC
>TRBV5-1|-|-|TRBJ1-1
CASSWEGGRDTEAFF
TGCGCCAGCAGCTGGGAGGGGGGCCGGGACACTGAAGCTTTCTTT
>TRBV19|-|TRBD2|TRBJ2-1
CASTQGLAGGKGEQFF
TGTGCCAGTACCCAGGGACTAGCGGGAGGTAAGGGTGAGCAGTTCTTC
>TRBV5-6|-|-|TRBJ1-3
CASSLGAGGSGNTIYF
TGTGCCAGCAGCTTGGGGGCCGGGGGTAGCGGAAACACCATATATTTT
>TRBV10-3|-|TRBD1|TRBJ1-2
CAISDTGGLNYGYTF
TGTGCCATCAGTGATACAGGGGGACTCAACTATGGCTACACCTTC
>TRBV5-6|-|-|TRBJ1-2
CASGSSGTGYGYTF
TGTGCCAGCGGCAGCTCGGGCACGGGGTATGGCTACACCTTC
>TRBV28|few|-|TRBJ1-1
CASRQTTVTEAFF
TGTGCCAGCAGGCAGACAACCGTCACTGAAGCTTTCTTT
>TRBV9|-|-|TRBJ2-2
CASSPAGGELFF
TGTGCCAGCAGCCCCGCCGGCGGGGAGCTGTTTTTT
>TRBV10-3|-|-|TRBJ2-5
CATLEYETQYF
TGTGCCACGCTAGAGTATGAGACCCAGTACTTC
>TRBV7-9|-|-|TRBJ2-2
CASNDGLYTGELFF
TGTGCCAGCAACGACGGCTTGTACACCGGGGAGCTGTTTTTT
>TRBV10-1|-|TRBD2|TRBJ2-3
CASGGIAGGRGNTQYF
TGCGCCAGCGGGGGGATAGCGGGAGGCCGCGGAAATACGCAGTATTTT
>TRBV6-5|-|-|TRBJ2-3
CASSYLRSGAWEYF
TGTGCCAGCAGTTACTTAAGGAGCGGCGCTTGGGAGTATTTT
>TRBV7-6|-|-|TRBJ1-1
CASSLGAVETTEAFF
TGTGCCAGCAGCTTAGGCGCTGTGGAGACTACTGAAGCTTTCTTT
>TRBV7-9|-|-|TRBJ1-1
CASSPTGTEAFF
TGTGCCAGCAGCCCTACAGGGACTGAAGCTTTCTTT
>TRBV10-3|-|-|TRBJ2-5
CAISEPQETQYF
TGTGCCATCAGTGAGCCCCAAGAGACCCAGTACTTC
>TRBV4-2|-|-|TRBJ2-5
CASSQDPRLANTQETQYF
TGTGCCAGCAGCCAAGATCCACGGCTAGCAAATACCCAAGAGACCCAGTACTTC
>TRBV29-1|-|-|TRBJ2-2
CSQRKRPTNTGELFF
TGCAGCCAAAGAAAGCGGCCTACGAACACCGGGGAGCTGTTTTTT
>TRBV5-1|-|-|TRBJ2-7
CASSAGTPLEQYF
TGCGCCAGCAGCGCCGGGACCCCACTCGAGCAGTACTTC
>TRBV11-2|-|-|TRBJ2-1
CASSLGRVSVYNEQFF
TGTGCCAGCAGCTTAGGCCGGGTTAGCGTGTACAATGAGCAGTTCTTC
>TRBV5-1|-|-|TRBJ2-1
CASSLELYNEQFF
TGCGCCAGCAGCTTGGAGCTATACAATGAGCAGTTCTTC
>TRBV6-5|-|-|TRBJ2-2
CASSIMAGATGELFF
TGTGCCAGCAGCATTATGGCAGGGGCCACCGGGGAGCTGTTTTTT
>TRBV19|-|-|TRBJ1-2
CASSIVPGGGYGYTF
TGTGCCAGTAGTATAGTCCCCGGGGGGGGCTATGGCTACACCTTC
>TRBV7-7|once|-|TRBJ2-7
CASSQFQGSYEQYF
TGTGCCAGCAGTCAATTCCAGGGTAGCTACGAGCAGTACTTC
>TRBV27|-|-|TRBJ2-7
CASSLGTSYEQYF
TGTGCCAGCAGTTTAGGGACGTCCTACGAGCAGTACTTC
>TRBV7-7|few|-|TRBJ1-1
CASSPLTGNTEAFF
TGTGCCAGCAGCCCCCTTACGGGGAACACTGAAGCTTTCTTT
>TRBV4-1|-|-|TRBJ1-5
CASSQAHQNQPQHF
TGCGCCAGCAGCCAAGCACACCAAAATCAGCCCCAGCATTTT
>TRBV11-2|once|-|TRBJ2-1
CASSSQGGNEQFF
TGTGCCAGCAGCTCACAGGGCGGCAATGAGCAGTTCTTC
>TRBV28|-|-|TRBJ2-7
CASRLRTFSYEQYF
TGTGCCAGCAGGCTTCGGACATTTAGCTACGAGCAGTACTTC
>TRBV28|-|-|TRBJ2-7
CASSLGRGRYF
TGTGCCAGCAGTTTAGGTAGAGGACGGTACTTC
>TRBV7-8|-|TRBD2|TRBJ2-5
CASSLALAGAYETQYF
TGTGCCAGCAGCTTAGCTCTAGCGGGAGCCTATGAGACCCAGTACTTC
>TRBV2|-|-|TRBJ2-7
CASGGGSTYEQYF
TGTGCCAGCGGGGGAGGAAGCACCTACGAGCAGTACTTC
>TRBV11-2|-|-|TRBJ1-1
CASSLGQNSGAFF
TGTGCCAGCAGCTTAGGGCAGAATTCGGGAGCTTTCTTT